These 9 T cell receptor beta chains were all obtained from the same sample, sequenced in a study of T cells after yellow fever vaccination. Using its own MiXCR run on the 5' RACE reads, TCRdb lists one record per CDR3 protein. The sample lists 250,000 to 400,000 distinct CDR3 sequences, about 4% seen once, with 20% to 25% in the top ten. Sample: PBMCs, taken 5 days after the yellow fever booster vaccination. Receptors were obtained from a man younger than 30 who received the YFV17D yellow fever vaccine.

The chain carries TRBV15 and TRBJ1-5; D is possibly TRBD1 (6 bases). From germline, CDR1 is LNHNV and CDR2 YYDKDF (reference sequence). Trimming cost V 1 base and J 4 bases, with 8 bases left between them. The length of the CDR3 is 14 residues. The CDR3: CATSRGQENQPQHF. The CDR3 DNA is TGTGCCACCAGCAGAGGACAGGAGAATCAGCCCCAGCATTTT.

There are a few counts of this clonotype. CDR3 nucleotides: TGTGCCAGCAGCTTGGGACAGGGGGCGAGTCAATTGAGGGAAGCTTTCTTT. Amino acids: CASSLGQGASQLREAFF. This sequence joins TRBV5-4 and TRBJ1-1, with 10 bases that match TRBD1. Germline trimming cut 0 bases from V and 8 bases from J; bases unmatched to any gene: 13. The CDR3 covers 17 residues. Per germline, CDR1 SGHNT and CDR2 YYREEE (reference sequence).

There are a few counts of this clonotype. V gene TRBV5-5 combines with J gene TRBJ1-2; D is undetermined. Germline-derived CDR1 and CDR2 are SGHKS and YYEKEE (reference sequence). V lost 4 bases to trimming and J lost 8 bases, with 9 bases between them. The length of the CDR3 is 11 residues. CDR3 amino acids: CASSRLEGYTF. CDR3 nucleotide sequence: TGTGCCAGCAGCCGGTTGGAAGGCTACACCTTC.

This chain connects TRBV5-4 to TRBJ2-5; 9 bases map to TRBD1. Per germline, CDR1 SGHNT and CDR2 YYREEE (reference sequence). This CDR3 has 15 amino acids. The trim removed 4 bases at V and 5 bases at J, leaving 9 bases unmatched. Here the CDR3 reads CASSRDAGTGETQYF. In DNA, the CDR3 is TGTGCCAGCAGCCGAGACGCCGGGACAGGGGAGACCCAGTACTTC.

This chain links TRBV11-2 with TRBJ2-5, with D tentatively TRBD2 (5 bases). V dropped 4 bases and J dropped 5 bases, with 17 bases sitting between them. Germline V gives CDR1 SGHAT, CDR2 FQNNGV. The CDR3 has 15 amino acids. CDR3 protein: CASSSQAFEGETQYF. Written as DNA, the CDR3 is TGTGCCAGCAGCTCGCAAGCTTTTGAGGGTGAGACCCAGTACTTC.

The CDR3 nucleotides are TGTGCCAGCAGTTTAAATAAGGTAACCTACGAGCAGTACTTC. This codes for CASSLNKVTYEQYF. This rearrangement joins TRBV6-5 to TRBJ2-7; D remains ambiguous. Deletions cut 4 bases from V and 2 bases from J, with 12 bases between. Germline loops: CDR1 MNHEY, CDR2 SVGAGI. The CDR3 loop spans 14 amino acids.

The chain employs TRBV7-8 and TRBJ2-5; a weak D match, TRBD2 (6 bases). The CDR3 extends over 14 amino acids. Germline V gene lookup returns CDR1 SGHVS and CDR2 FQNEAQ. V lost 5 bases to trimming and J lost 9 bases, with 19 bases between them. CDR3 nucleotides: TGTGCCAGCAGCCCGACCCGAGGGCCGGGGGCCCAGTACTTC. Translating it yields CASSPTRGPGAQYF.

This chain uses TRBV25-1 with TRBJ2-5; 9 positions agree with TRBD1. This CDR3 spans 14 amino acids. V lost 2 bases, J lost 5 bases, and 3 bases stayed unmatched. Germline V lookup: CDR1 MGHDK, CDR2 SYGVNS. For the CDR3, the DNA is TGTGCCAGCAGTGAAGGACAGGGGTGGGAGACCCAGTACTTC. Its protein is CASSEGQGWETQYF.

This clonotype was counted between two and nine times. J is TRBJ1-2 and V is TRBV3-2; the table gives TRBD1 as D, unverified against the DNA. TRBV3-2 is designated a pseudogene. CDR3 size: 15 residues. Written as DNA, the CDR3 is TGTGCCAGCAGCCAGGGGACAGGGGTCGACTATGGCTACACCTTC. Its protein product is CASSQGTGVDYGYTF.